This T cell receptor (beta chain) was captured in a study of blood T cell repertoires in COVID-19. Per germline, CDR1 SEHNR and CDR2 FQNEAQ (reference sequence). The CDR3 spans 13 residues. Trimming stripped 4 bases from V and 8 bases from J, with 12 bases between. Only in-frame clones appear in the TCRdb table, and some are missing; sequencing was by immunoSEQ multiplex PCR. The sample lists 150,000 to 200,000 clones, roughly nine tenths seen once, with about 5% in the top ten. The rearrangement links TRBV7-9 to TRBJ2-1; D not resolved. Specimen: peripheral blood. This receptor was taken from a human donor in a cohort sampled during active COVID-19. The CDR3 protein is CASSSRSPDEQFF. CDR3 sequence (DNA): TGTGCCAGCAGCTCCCGCTCCCCGGATGAGCAGTTCTTC.